The 2 T cell receptor beta chains listed next were all sequenced from one sample in a study of T cells in Graves' hyperthyroidism and ophthalmopathy. Amplified TCR beta CDR3 regions derived from RNA transcripts. The HTBI primer set drove a first-round RT-PCR of the TCR CDR3. From the multiplex PCR reads, TCRdb called clonotypes with MiXCR, one entry per CDR3 protein. Here the sample spans around 600,000 distinct CDR3 sequences, about 45% being singletons. The sample comprised peripheral blood or thyroid tissue (not recorded which). The receptor set was obtained from an adult man with Graves' disease, either hyperthyroidism or ophthalmopathy (not recorded which).

There are many counts of this clonotype. The chain recombines TRBV24-1 with TRBJ1-2, with 7 positions matching TRBD1. The CDR3 spans 15 residues. Germline CDR1 reads KGHDR; CDR2 reads SFDVKD. Germline trimming cut 3 bases from V and 7 bases from J; bases unmatched to any gene: 10. The CDR3 loop reads CATSDPARPGGGYTF. The CDR3 nucleotides read TGTGCCACCAGTGATCCCGCCCGGCCAGGGGGTGGCTACACCTTC.

The CDR3 DNA reads TGTGCCACCAGCAGAGTCCGGTACTCACCCCTCCACTTT. It translates to CATSRVRYSPLHF. The chain employs TRBV15 and TRBJ1-6; D not resolved. With 1 base removed from V and 10 bases from J, the gap between germline ends came to 8 bases. The CDR3 totals 13 residues. CDR1 and CDR2 (germline): LNHNV, YYDKDF (reference sequence).